What follows describes a single T cell receptor beta chain. The CDR3 contains 14 residues. Trimming pared 3 bases from V and 4 bases from J, leaving 13 bases between. Germline CDR1 and CDR2: SGHDT and YYEEEE. This sample stems from a study of blood T cell repertoires in COVID-19. Looking at the study overall: The United States, Italy and Spain were the sources of the acute and convalescent COVID-19 samples. Sources were T cells, B-cell-depleted T cells, or PBMCs; the material itself was cDNA or gDNA.

In the study's own analysis: Reference gene primer amplification in the assay estimated nucleated cell counts. TCRdb's copy holds only in-frame clones and misses some; the assay was immunoSEQ multiplex PCR. V and J calls and clone size come straight from that table; D and trimming were deduced from the DNA. Altogether about 260,000 clones are present, roughly 87% being singletons, with the ten largest covering approximately 0.7%. Sequenced: peripheral blood. The genes are TRBV5-6 and TRBJ1-2, with D possibly matching TRBD1 (5 bases). This TCR was sampled from a human donor in a cohort sampled during active COVID-19. CDR3 coding DNA: TGTGCCAGCAGCTACCCGACAGCGGGCTATGGCTACACCTTC. Translated, it gives CASSYPTAGYGYTF.